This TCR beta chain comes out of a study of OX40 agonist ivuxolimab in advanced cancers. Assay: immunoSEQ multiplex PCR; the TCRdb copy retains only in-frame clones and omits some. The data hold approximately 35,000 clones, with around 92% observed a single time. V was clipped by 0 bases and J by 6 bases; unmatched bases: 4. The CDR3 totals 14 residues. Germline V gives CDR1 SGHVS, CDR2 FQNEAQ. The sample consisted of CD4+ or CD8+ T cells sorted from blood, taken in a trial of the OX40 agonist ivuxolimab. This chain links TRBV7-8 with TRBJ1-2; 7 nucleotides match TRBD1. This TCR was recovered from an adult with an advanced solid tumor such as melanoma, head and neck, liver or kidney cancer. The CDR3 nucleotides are TGTGCCAGCAGCTTAGCAGGGGGCATTGATGGCTACACCTTC. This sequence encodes CASSLAGGIDGYTF.